Described below is a single TCR beta chain sequence and its context. Clones were sequenced by immunoSEQ multiplex PCR, and TCRdb holds only the in-frame ones, with some missing. The data show hundreds of thousands of clones, around 90% seen once. Study members were between roughly 18 and 89 years old and lived in some 26 US regions. These data come from a study of blood T cell repertoires in COVID-19. For the study at large: The analysed material was cDNA or gDNA that came from T cells, B-cell-depleted T cells, or PBMCs.

This receptor was taken from a woman aged 25 to 39 with acute COVID-19. The sample comprised PBMCs or T cells enriched from blood (not recorded which).

CDR3 sequence (DNA): TGTGCCAGCACCGGACAGGTGGCACCCCTCCACTTT. Its translation is CASTGQVAPLHF. The V and J genes are TRBV28 and TRBJ1-6; TRBD1 matches 7 bases. Per germline, CDR1 MDHEN and CDR2 SYDVKM. This CDR3 has 12 amino acids. After removal of 7 bases from V and 11 bases from J, the junction contained 5 bases not matched to a gene.